This T cell receptor (beta chain) is from a study of blood T cell repertoires in COVID-19. Overall study context: From T cells, B-cell-depleted T cells, or PBMCs came the material, which was cDNA or gDNA.

Here immunoSEQ multiplex PCR was the method, and the copy in TCRdb shows in-frame clones only, minus some. The sample yields some 220,000 clones, roughly four fifths seen once. V trimming: 4 bases; J trimming: 5 bases; junction bases outside the gene matches: 6. The CDR3 runs 14 residues. Looked up from germline, CDR1 is MDHEN and CDR2 is SYDVKM. The receptor was derived from a woman aged 55-69 years with acute or convalescent COVID-19. Sample: peripheral blood. The chain has TRBV28 and TRBJ1-2, with TRBD1 matching 8 bases. The CDR3 nucleotides read TGTGCCAGCAGTTCTGGCCAGGGGGCTTATGGCTACACCTTC. The encoded protein is CASSSGQGAYGYTF.